Sequencing of this T cell receptor beta chain was carried out in a study of read filtering for tumor transcriptome and immune sequencing. Study details: DNase treatment preceded whole-transcriptome library preparation.

Every patient had bone marrow sampled while the disease was active. Trimming shortened V by 2 bases and J by 6 bases, and 14 bases separated the two germline ends. The germline CDR1 and CDR2 sequences are MNHEY and SMNVEV (reference sequence). The CDR3 length is 15 residues. The study's findings and limits: Single-read clonotypes: about 82% of IR-seq clonotypes (around 3.4% of reads), 65% to 75% of RNA-seq clonotypes (around 48% of reads). Sorted CD138-negative bone marrow cells were not purified T cells.

In this sample, this clonotype turned up many times. Its antigen is as yet unknown. From roughly 390 ng of RNA, a library with molecular barcoded alpha/delta and beta/gamma adaptors was made. TCRdb passed the reads through MiXCR, listing each CDR3 protein once. The profile shows about 57,000 distinct CDR3 sequences, less than 25% of them singletons. The chain joins TRBV27 to TRBJ1-5; a possible D gene is TRBD1 (5 bases). Material: a population of CD138-negative cells sorted from bone marrow. The sequence derives from a donor aged 40 or older with multiple myeloma. The CDR3, as DNA: TGTGCCAGCAGTTTAGGAAGTGGGCAGGGTCAGCCCCAGCATTTT. Translated: CASSLGSGQGQPQHF.